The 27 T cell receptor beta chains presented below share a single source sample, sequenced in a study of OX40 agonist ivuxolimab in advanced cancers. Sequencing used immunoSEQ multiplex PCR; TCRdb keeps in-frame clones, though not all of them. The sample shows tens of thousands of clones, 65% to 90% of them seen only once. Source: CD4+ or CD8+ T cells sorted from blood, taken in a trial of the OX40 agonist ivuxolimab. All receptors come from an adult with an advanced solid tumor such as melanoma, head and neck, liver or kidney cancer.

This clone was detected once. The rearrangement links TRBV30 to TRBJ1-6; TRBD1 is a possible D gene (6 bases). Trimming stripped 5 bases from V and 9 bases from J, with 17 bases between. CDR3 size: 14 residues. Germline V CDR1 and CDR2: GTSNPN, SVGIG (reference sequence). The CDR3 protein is CAWRYDRSVSPLHF. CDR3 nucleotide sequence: TGTGCCTGGCGCTACGACAGGTCGGTTTCACCCCTCCACTTT. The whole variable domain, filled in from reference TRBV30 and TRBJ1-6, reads SQTIHQWPATLVQPVGSPLSLECTVEGTSNPNLYWYRQAAGRGLQLLFYSVGIGQISSEVPQNLSASRPQDRQFILSSKKLLLSDSGFYLCAWRYDRSVSPLHFGNGTRLTVT.

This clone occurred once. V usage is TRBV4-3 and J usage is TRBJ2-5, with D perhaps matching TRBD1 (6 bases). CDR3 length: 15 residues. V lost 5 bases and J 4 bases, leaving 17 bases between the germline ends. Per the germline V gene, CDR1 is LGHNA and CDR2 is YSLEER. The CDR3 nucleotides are TGCGCCAGCAGCGCCCAAAGACAGGCAGGAGAGACCCAGTACTTC. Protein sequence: CASSAQRQAGETQYF.

The CDR3 DNA reads as TGCGCCAGCAGCCACCGATCCGAGGCAGATACGCAGTATTTT. The encoded protein is CASSHRSEADTQYF. The chain carries TRBV4-1 and TRBJ2-3; unclear D gene. V lost 3 bases to trimming and J lost 4 bases, with 11 bases between them. The CDR3 runs 14 residues. In germline, CDR1 is MGHRA, CDR2 YSYEKL.

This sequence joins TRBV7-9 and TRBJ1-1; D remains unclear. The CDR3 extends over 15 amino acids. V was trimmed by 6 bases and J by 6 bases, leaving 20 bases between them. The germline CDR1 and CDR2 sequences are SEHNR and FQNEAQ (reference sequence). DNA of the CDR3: TGTGCCAGCAGTCATATTCCCGCGGTTGGCGCTGAAGCTTTCTTT. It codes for CASSHIPAVGAEAFF.

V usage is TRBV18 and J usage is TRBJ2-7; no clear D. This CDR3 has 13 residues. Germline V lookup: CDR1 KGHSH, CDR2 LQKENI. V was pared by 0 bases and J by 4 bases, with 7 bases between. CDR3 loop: CASSPPGLYEQYF. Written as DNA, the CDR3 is TGTGCCAGCTCACCACCTGGTCTATACGAGCAGTACTTC.

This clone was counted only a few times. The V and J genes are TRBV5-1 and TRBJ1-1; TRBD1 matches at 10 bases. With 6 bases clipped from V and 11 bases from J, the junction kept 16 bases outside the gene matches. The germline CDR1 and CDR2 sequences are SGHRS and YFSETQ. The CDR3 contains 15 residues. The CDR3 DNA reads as TGCGCCAGCAACTTAAGACAGGGGGCGACCGTCTTCGCTTTCTTT. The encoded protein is CASNLRQGATVFAFF.

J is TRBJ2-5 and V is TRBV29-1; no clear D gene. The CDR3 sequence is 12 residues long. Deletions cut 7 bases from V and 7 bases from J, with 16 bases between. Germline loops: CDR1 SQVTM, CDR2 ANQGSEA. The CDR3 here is CSAIPPIGTQYF. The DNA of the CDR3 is TGCAGCGCCATACCACCAATCGGGACCCAGTACTTC. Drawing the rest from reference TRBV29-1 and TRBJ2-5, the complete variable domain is SAVISQKPSRDICQRGTSLTIQCQVDSQVTMMFWYRQQPGQSLTLIATANQGSEATYESGFVIDKFPISRPNLTFSTLTVSNMSPEDSSIYLCSAIPPIGTQYFGPGTRLLVL.

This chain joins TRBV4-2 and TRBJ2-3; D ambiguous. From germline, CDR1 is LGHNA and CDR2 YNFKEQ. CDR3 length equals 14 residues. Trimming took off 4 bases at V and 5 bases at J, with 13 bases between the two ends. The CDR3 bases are TGTGCCAGCAGCCCAGGCCAGACACGAGATACGCAGTATTTT. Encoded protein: CASSPGQTRDTQYF.

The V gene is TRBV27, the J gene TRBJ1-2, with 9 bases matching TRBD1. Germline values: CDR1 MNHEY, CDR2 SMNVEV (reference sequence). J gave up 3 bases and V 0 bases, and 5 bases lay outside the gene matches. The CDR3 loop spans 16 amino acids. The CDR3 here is CASSLSWDREDYGYTF. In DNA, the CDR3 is TGTGCCAGCAGTTTATCGTGGGACAGGGAGGACTATGGCTACACCTTC.

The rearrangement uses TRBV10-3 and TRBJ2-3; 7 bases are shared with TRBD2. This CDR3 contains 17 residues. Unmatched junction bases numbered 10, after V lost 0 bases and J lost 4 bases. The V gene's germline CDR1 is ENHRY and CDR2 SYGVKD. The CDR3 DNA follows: TGTGCCATCAGTGAGTCGATGGCTAGCGGATTATCAGATACGCAGTATTTT. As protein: CAISESMASGLSDTQYF.

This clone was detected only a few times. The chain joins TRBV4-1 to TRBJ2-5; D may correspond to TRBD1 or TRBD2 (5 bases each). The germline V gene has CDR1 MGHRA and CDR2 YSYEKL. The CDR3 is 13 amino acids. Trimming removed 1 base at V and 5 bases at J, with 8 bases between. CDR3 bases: TGCGCCAGCAGCCAAGGGGGGATGGAGACCCAGTACTTC. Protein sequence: CASSQGGMETQYF.

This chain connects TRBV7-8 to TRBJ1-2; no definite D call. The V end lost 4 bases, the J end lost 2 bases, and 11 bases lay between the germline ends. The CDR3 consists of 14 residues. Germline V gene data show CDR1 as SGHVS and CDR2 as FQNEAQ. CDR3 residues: CASSSTAQNYGYTF. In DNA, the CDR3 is TGTGCCAGCAGCTCTACGGCACAGAACTATGGCTACACCTTC.

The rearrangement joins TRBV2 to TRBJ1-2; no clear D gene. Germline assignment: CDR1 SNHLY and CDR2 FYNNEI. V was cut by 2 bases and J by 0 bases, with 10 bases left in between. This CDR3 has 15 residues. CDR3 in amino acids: CASSEWAGANYGYTF. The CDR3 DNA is TGTGCCAGCAGTGAATGGGCGGGAGCTAACTATGGCTACACCTTC.

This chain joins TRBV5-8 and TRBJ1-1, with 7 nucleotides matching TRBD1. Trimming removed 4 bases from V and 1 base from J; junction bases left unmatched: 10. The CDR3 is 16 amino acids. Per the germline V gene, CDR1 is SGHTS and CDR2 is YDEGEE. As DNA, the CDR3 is TGTGCCAGCAGCAAGCGATTGGGACAGCGGAACACTGAAGCTTTCTTT. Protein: CASSKRLGQRNTEAFF.

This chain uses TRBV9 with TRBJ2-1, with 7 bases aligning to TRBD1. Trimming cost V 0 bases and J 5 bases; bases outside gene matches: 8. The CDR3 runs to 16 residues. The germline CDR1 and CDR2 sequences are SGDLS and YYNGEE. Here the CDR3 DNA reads TGTGCCAGCAGCGTAGCTGAAGGGGACAGAGACAATGAGCAGTTCTTC. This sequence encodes CASSVAEGDRDNEQFF.

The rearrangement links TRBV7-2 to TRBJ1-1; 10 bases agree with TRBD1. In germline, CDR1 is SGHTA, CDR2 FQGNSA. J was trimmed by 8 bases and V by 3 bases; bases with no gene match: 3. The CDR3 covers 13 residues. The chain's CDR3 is CASSLRDRGEAFF. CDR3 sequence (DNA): TGTGCCAGCAGCTTGCGGGACAGGGGAGAAGCTTTCTTT.

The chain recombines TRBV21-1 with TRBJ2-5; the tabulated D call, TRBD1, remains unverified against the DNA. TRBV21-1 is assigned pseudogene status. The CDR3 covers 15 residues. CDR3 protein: CASSTLGTGGETQYF. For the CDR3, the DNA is TGTGCCAGCAGCACCCTAGGGACAGGGGGAGAGACCCAGTACTTC.

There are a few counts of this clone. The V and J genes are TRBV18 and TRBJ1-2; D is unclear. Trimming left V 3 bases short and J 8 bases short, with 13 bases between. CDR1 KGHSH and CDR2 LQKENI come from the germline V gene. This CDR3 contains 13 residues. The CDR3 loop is CASSPRAPHGYTF. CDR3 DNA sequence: TGTGCCAGCTCACCCCGGGCACCCCACGGCTACACCTTC.

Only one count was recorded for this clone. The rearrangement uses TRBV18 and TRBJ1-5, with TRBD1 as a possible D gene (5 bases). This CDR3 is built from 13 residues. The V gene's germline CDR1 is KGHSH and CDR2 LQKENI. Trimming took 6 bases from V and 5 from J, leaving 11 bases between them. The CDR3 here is CASSTGGDQPQHF. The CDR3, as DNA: TGTGCCAGCTCGACGGGAGGGGATCAGCCCCAGCATTTT.

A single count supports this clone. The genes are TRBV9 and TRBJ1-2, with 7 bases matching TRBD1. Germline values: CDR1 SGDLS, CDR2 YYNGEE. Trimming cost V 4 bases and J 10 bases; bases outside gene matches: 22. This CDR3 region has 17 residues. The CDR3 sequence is CASSPISPQGGRKDYTF. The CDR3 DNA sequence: TGTGCCAGCAGCCCGATAAGCCCCCAGGGGGGTCGTAAAGACTACACCTTC.

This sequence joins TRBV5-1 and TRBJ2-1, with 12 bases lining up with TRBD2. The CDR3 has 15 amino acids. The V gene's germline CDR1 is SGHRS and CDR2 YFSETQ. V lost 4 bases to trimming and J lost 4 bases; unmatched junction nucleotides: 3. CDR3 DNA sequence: TGCGCCAGCAGCCTAGGGACTAGCGGGTACAATGAGCAGTTCTTC. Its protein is CASSLGTSGYNEQFF. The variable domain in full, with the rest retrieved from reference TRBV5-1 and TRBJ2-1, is KAGVTQTPRYLIKTRGQQVTLSCSPISGHRSVSWYQQTPGQGLQFLFEYFSETQRNKGNFPGRFSGRQFSNSRSEMNVSTLELGDSALYLCASSLGTSGYNEQFFGPGTRLTVL.

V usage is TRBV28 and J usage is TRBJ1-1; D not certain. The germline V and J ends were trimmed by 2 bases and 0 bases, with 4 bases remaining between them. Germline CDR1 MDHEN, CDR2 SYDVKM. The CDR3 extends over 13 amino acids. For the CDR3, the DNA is TGTGCCAGCAGTTTACACGTGAACACTGAAGCTTTCTTT. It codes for CASSLHVNTEAFF. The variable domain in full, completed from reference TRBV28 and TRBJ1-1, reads DVKVTQSSRYLVKRTGEKVFLECVQDMDHENMFWYRQDPGLGLRLIYFSYDVKMKEKGDIPEGYSVSREKKERFSLILESASTNQTSMYLCASSLHVNTEAFFGQGTRLTVV.

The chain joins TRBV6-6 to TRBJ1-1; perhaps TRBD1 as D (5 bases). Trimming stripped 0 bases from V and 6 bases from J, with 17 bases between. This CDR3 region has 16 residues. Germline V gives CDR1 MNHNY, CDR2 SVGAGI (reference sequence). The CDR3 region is CASSYSGQVDRAEAFF. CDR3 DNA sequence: TGTGCCAGCAGTTACTCGGGGCAGGTAGATCGCGCTGAAGCTTTCTTT.

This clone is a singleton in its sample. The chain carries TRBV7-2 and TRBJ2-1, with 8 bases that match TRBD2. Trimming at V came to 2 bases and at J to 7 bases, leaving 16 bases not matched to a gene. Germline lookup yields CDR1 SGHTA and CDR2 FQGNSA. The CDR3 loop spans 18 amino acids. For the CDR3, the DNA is TGTGCCAGCAGCTTACGTGGTAGGTTATATGGCGGGGGGAATGAGCAGTTCTTC. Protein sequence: CASSLRGRLYGGGNEQFF.

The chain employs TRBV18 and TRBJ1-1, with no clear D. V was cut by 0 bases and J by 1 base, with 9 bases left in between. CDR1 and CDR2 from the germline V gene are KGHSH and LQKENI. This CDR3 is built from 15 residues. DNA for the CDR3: TGTGCCAGCTCACCACCGGTCAGCCGGAACACTGAAGCTTTCTTT. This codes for CASSPPVSRNTEAFF.

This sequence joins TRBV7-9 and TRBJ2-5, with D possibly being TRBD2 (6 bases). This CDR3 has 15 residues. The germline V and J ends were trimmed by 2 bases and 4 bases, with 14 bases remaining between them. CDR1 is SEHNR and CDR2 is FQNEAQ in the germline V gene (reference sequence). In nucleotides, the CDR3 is TGTGCCAGCAGCTTACGGGGGACGATTGGAGAGACCCAGTACTTC. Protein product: CASSLRGTIGETQYF.

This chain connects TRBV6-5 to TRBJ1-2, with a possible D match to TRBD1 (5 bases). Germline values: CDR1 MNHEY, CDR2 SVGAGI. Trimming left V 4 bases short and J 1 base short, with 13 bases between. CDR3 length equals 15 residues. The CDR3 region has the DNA TGTGCCAGCAGTTCGACACGGACATATAACTATGGCTACACCTTC. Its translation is CASSSTRTYNYGYTF.